The clone carrying this T cell receptor (beta chain) was found a few times. The antigen is not known. Unique molecular identifiers tagged the TCR beta cDNA libraries. TCRdb independently ran MiXCR on the PCR reads; one entry per CDR3 protein. The sample has roughly 670,000 distinct CDR3 sequences, about 60% seen once; the top ten hold 11%. The record originates from a study of post-analysis software for immune sequencing data. This CDR3 comprises 15 residues. Germline V gene sequence: CDR1 LGHNA, CDR2 YSLEER. Trimming removed 1 base from V and 5 bases from J, with 14 bases in between. Study-wide findings and caveats: Among multiple sclerosis patients, normalized Chao1 diversity was significantly below that of controls. TRBV5-6, TRBV5-1 and TRBV20-1 belonged to a set of roughly 5 TRBV segments that were more frequent in patients than controls.

The origin of this receptor is a girl aged 2 to 9 with multiple sclerosis. The chain uses TRBV4-3 and TRBJ2-5, with D maybe TRBD2 (6 bases). The sample was blood. The DNA of the CDR3 is TGCGCCAGCAGCCAAGTATGGGGGGTGAGGGAGACCCAGTACTTC. As protein: CASSQVWGVRETQYF.